This passage covers 3 T cell receptor beta chains from one sample sequenced in a study of blood T cell repertoires in COVID-19. Assay: immunoSEQ multiplex PCR; the TCRdb copy retains only in-frame clones and omits some. The data show about 65,000 clones, approximately 80% seen once. The source material was peripheral blood. The receptors shown here come from a man aged 50-59 years with COVID-19, enrolled during active disease.

V and J are TRBV7-9 and TRBJ1-2, with D maybe TRBD1 (6 bases). CDR1 is SEHNR and CDR2 is FQNEAQ in the germline V gene (reference sequence). Trimming pared 4 bases from V and 8 bases from J, leaving 23 bases between. CDR3 size: 16 residues. The DNA of the CDR3 is TGTGCCAGCAGCTACGGGGGGGCCGCCAGTTTGGGCGGCTACACCTTC. Translating it yields CASSYGGAASLGGYTF.

This chain links TRBV5-5 with TRBJ2-7; tentatively, D is TRBD2 (6 bases). Trimming pared 0 bases from V and 7 bases from J, leaving 11 bases between. From germline, CDR1 is SGHKS and CDR2 YYEKEE (reference sequence). The CDR3 is 13 amino acids. This chain's CDR3 is CASSLGDSLEQYF. CDR3 bases: TGTGCCAGCAGCTTGGGGGACTCGCTGGAGCAGTACTTC.

This chain uses TRBV5-1 with TRBJ2-7; 10 bases fit TRBD2. The V and J ends lost 0 bases and 2 bases, in that order; junction bases with no gene match: 11. The CDR3 is 18 residues long. Germline V CDR1 and CDR2: SGHRS, YFSETQ. CDR3 sequence: CASSLEGGGLAGAYEQYF. Here the CDR3 DNA reads TGCGCCAGCAGCTTGGAAGGGGGAGGGCTAGCGGGAGCCTACGAGCAGTACTTC.